This T cell receptor (beta chain) appears in the sequencing data of a study of shared clonotypes between healthy human individuals. This was a deep-level run. Assay used: immunoSEQ multiplex PCR; TCRdb lists only in-frame clones, some missing. There are some 2,500,000 clones in the sample; 85% to 95% occur only once, and around 0.35% lies in the top ten. V lost 6 bases, J lost 4 bases, and 8 bases lay in between. CDR3 length: 12 residues. From germline, CDR1 is MGHDK and CDR2 SYGVNS. Sequenced input: naive CD4+ T cells from PBMCs. Subset reported: CD45RA+ positively selected. This sequence joins TRBV25-1 and TRBJ2-3; D uncertain. The receptor comes from a man aged 18 to 29 in good health. Some clones in this sample may be carry-over from other donors' samples. The chain's CDR3 is CASSPRSDTQYF. Here the CDR3 DNA reads TGTGCCAGCAGCCCACGCTCAGATACGCAGTATTTT.